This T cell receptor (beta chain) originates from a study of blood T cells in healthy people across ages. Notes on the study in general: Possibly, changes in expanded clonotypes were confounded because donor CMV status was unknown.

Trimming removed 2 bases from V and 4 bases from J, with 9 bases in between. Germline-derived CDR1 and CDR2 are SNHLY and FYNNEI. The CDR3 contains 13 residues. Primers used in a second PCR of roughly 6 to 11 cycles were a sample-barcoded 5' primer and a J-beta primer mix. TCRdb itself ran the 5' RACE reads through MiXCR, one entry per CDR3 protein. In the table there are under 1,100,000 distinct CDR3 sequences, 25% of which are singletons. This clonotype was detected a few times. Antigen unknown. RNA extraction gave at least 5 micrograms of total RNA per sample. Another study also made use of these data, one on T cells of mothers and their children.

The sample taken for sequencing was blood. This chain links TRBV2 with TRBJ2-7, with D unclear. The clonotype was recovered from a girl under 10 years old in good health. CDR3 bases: TGTGCCAGCAGTGAAATGCTCCTATACGAGCAGTACTTC. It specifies CASSEMLLYEQYF.